A single sample gave rise to the 3 T cell receptor beta chains below, sequenced in a study of blood T cell repertoires in COVID-19. Profiling relied on immunoSEQ multiplex PCR, and the TCRdb table lists in-frame clones only, not all of them. The table has around 63,000 clones, roughly 87% seen once. The specimen sequenced was peripheral blood. These receptors originate from a man aged 45-65 years with active COVID-19.

V gene TRBV9 combines with J gene TRBJ2-3; a weak D match, TRBD2 (7 bases). The CDR3 runs to 15 residues. Trimming removed 0 bases at V and 4 bases at J, with 12 bases between. Germline V gene sequence: CDR1 SGDLS, CDR2 YYNGEE. The CDR3 DNA is TGTGCCAGCAGCGTAGCTACCGGGGGGCCAGATACGCAGTATTTT. Its protein is CASSVATGGPDTQYF.

The chain joins TRBV7-3 to TRBJ2-3, with 7 bases aligning to TRBD2. V lost 3 bases and J lost 5; bases outside the gene matches: 2. Germline V gene data show CDR1 as SGHTA and CDR2 as FQGTGA. The CDR3 has 13 amino acids. CDR3: CASSFSGVDTQYF. CDR3 sequence (DNA): TGTGCCAGCAGCTTCAGCGGGGTAGATACGCAGTATTTT.

This rearrangement joins TRBV7-2 to TRBJ2-6, with 12 bases identical to TRBD2. This CDR3 has 18 amino acids. The germline V gene has CDR1 SGHTA and CDR2 FQGNSA. The trim removed 5 bases at V and 0 bases at J, leaving 5 bases unmatched. The CDR3 region has the DNA TGTGCCAGCAGCCATCCTAGCGGGGGGGCCTCTGGGGCCAACGTCCTGACTTTC. This translates into CASSHPSGGASGANVLTF. The full variable domain, completed using reference TRBV7-2 and TRBJ2-6, is GAGVSQSPSNKVTEKGKDVELRCDPISGHTALYWYRQSLGQGLEFLIYFQGNSAPDKSGLPSDRFSAERTGGSVSTLTIQRTQQEDSAVYLCASSHPSGGASGANVLTFGAGSRLTVL.